A selection of T cell receptor beta chains follows, all from one sample in a study of T cells after yellow fever vaccination. TCRdb fed the 5' RACE reads into MiXCR, producing one record per CDR3 protein. The table records under 350,000 distinct CDR3 sequences, 4.1% of them present only once. Material: PBMCs, obtained 5 days after the yellow fever booster vaccination. The receptor source for this set is a man younger than 35 who received the YFV17D yellow fever vaccine. CDR3s include the opening cysteine and the closing phenylalanine or tryptophan. The D gene is left open where the match is weak. Not all rows give a size; the values are once, few, many and, for expanded clones, a class.

V	J	size	D	CDR3	DNA
TRBV25-1	TRBJ1-1	few	NA	CASSRRGMNTEAFF	TGTGCCAGCAGTCGAAGAGGAATGAACACTGAAGCTTTCTTT
TRBV5-1	TRBJ2-6	many	NA	CASSLWTIGGANVLTF	TGCGCCAGCAGCCTGTGGACCATAGGTGGGGCCAACGTCCTGACTTTC
TRBV5-5	TRBJ2-2	few	TRBD1	CASSLIPGTVNTGELFF	TGTGCCAGCAGCTTGATCCCCGGGACAGTGAACACCGGGGAGCTGTTTTTT
TRBV12-3/TRBV12-4	TRBJ1-5	NA	NA	CASSWGAGQPQHF	TGTGCCAGCAGTTGGGGGGCTGGTCAGCCCCAGCATTTT
TRBV18	TRBJ1-6	many	NA	CASSPGGKDSPLHF	TGTGCCAGCTCACCAGGGGGCAAGGATTCACCCCTCCACTTT
TRBV19	TRBJ2-5	NA	TRBD1	CATLDRGGETQYF	TGTGCCACTTTGGACAGGGGTGGGGAGACCCAGTACTTC
TRBV12-3/TRBV12-4	TRBJ1-1	few	TRBD1	CASSYGTGGAEAFF	TGTGCCAGCAGCTACGGGACAGGGGGGGCTGAAGCTTTCTTT
TRBV6-5	TRBJ1-2	many	NA	CASSYLGEAGYTF	TGTGCCAGCAGTTACTTGGGGGAGGCTGGCTACACCTTC
TRBV6-2/TRBV6-3	TRBJ2-2	few	NA	CASSLSEIGELFF	TGTGCCAGCAGTTTGTCGGAGATCGGGGAGCTGTTTTTT
TRBV4-1	TRBJ2-7	few	NA	CASSQVHSSYEQYF	TGCGCCAGCAGCCAAGTGCATAGCTCCTACGAGCAGTACTTC
TRBV7-9	TRBJ2-2	few	NA	CASSFRSLNTGELFF	TGTGCCAGCAGCTTCAGGAGTTTGAACACCGGGGAGCTGTTTTTT
TRBV12-3/TRBV12-4	TRBJ1-5	many	TRBD1	CASSTTGELQPQHF	TGTGCCAGCAGTACTACAGGGGAGCTTCAGCCCCAGCATTTT
TRBV9	TRBJ1-2	many	NA	CASSVAETVNYGYTF	TGTGCCAGCAGCGTTGCCGAAACGGTGAACTATGGCTACACCTTC
TRBV12-3/TRBV12-4	TRBJ2-7	few	NA	CASSRQVYEQYF	TGTGCCAGCAGCCGACAGGTCTACGAGCAGTACTTC
TRBV9	TRBJ1-2	few	NA	CASSVDSSGTPYGYTF	TGTGCCAGCAGCGTAGACTCATCAGGGACCCCCTATGGCTACACCTTC
TRBV5-4	TRBJ1-4	NA	NA	CASSLDSYEKLFF	TGTGCCAGCAGCTTGGACAGCTATGAAAAACTGTTTTTT
TRBV7-2	TRBJ2-7	NA	NA	CASKGGNSYEQYF	TGTGCCAGCAAAGGCGGGAACTCCTACGAGCAGTACTTC
TRBV6-6	TRBJ1-2	NA	NA	CASSYRVDYTF	TGTGCCAGCAGCTACAGGGTGGACTACACCTTC
TRBV4-1	TRBJ1-5	many	NA	CASSRDHNQPQHF	TGCGCCAGCAGCCGCGACCACAATCAGCCCCAGCATTTT
TRBV12-3/TRBV12-4	TRBJ1-2	few	NA	CASSTRQSANYGYTF	TGTGCCAGCAGTACACGACAGAGCGCTAACTATGGCTACACCTTC
TRBV12-3/TRBV12-4	TRBJ1-5	many	NA	CASSSAGGNQPQHF	TGTGCCAGCAGCTCGGCCGGGGGCAATCAGCCCCAGCATTTT
TRBV12-3/TRBV12-4	TRBJ1-5	NA	NA	CASSFGRATQPQHF	TGTGCCAGCAGTTTTGGCAGGGCGACTCAGCCCCAGCATTTT
TRBV3-1	TRBJ2-4	many	NA	CASSQERDSRNGAKNIQYF	TGTGCCAGCAGCCAAGAGCGGGACTCAAGAAACGGTGCCAAAAACATTCAGTACTTC
TRBV6-2/TRBV6-3	TRBJ2-2	many	NA	CASKGWNTGELFF	TGTGCCAGCAAGGGATGGAACACCGGGGAGCTGTTTTTT
TRBV19	TRBJ1-1	few	NA	CASSIPRDTPWVEAFF	TGTGCCAGTAGTATTCCTCGGGACACCCCATGGGTGGAGGCTTTCTTT
TRBV10-3	TRBJ1-5	few	TRBD1	CAINNRGKDQPQHF	TGTGCCATCAATAACAGGGGGAAGGATCAGCCCCAGCATTTT